Listed below are T cell receptor beta chains from one sample, sequenced in a study of CD8 T cells in Susac syndrome. TCRdb re-called the immunoSEQ multiplex PCR reads through MiXCR, storing one row per CDR3 protein. Seen here are tens of thousands of distinct CDR3 sequences, just under 95% observed once, and the top ten hold about 0.29%. The sequencing input was CD4+ T cells from PBMCs. The receptors come from a human donor with Susac syndrome. The CDR3 runs from the conserved cysteine through the conserved F or W. D genes are given only for firm matches. Expanded clones get a size class; other rows say once, few or many, or leave the size out.

J gene: TRBJ2-1; D gene: TRBD2; clone size: .; V gene: TRBV5-1; CDR3 protein: CASSETSVSLYEQFF; CDR3 DNA: TGCGCCAGCAGCGAGACTAGCGTCTCTTTATATGAGCAGTTCTTC
J gene: TRBJ2-7; D gene: .; clone size: .; V gene: TRBV5-1; CDR3 protein: CASSWMPQGEQYF; CDR3 DNA: TGCGCCAGCAGTTGGATGCCCCAGGGCGAGCAGTACTTC
J gene: TRBJ2-7; D gene: .; clone size: .; V gene: TRBV9; CDR3 protein: CASSPPGTLMGEQYF; CDR3 DNA: TGTGCCAGCAGCCCTCCCGGGACACTCATGGGGGAGCAGTACTTC
J gene: TRBJ1-3; D gene: .; clone size: once; V gene: TRBV25-1; CDR3 protein: CASSGFRASGNTIYF; CDR3 DNA: TGTGCCAGCAGTGGCTTCAGGGCTTCTGGAAACACCATATATTTT
J gene: TRBJ2-7; D gene: .; clone size: .; V gene: TRBV27; CDR3 protein: CASSFLQVHSYEQYF; CDR3 DNA: TGTGCCAGCAGTTTTCTGCAGGTACACTCCTACGAGCAGTACTTC
J gene: TRBJ2-5; D gene: TRBD2; clone size: .; V gene: TRBV14; CDR3 protein: CASSQDGAGGRETQYF; CDR3 DNA: TGTGCCAGCAGCCAAGATGGGGCGGGGGGGCGTGAGACCCAGTACTTC
J gene: TRBJ2-5; D gene: .; clone size: .; V gene: TRBV3-1; CDR3 protein: CASSQDLSVAGETQYF; CDR3 DNA: TGTGCCAGCAGCCAAGATCTGAGTGTCGCTGGGGAGACCCAGTACTTC
J gene: TRBJ1-2; D gene: TRBD1; clone size: .; V gene: TRBV19; CDR3 protein: CASRVGTGNYGYTF; CDR3 DNA: TGTGCCAGTAGGGTCGGGACAGGGAACTATGGCTACACCTTC
J gene: TRBJ2-5; D gene: TRBD2; clone size: .; V gene: TRBV20-1; CDR3 protein: CSARAGTSGVQETQYF; CDR3 DNA: TGCAGTGCTAGAGCGGGGACTAGCGGGGTCCAAGAGACCCAGTACTTC
J gene: TRBJ2-7; D gene: TRBD1; clone size: .; V gene: TRBV12-3/TRBV12-4; CDR3 protein: CASSLAGTGGEQYF; CDR3 DNA: TGTGCCAGCAGTTTAGCCGGGACAGGGGGCGAGCAGTACTTC
J gene: TRBJ2-4; D gene: .; clone size: .; V gene: TRBV6-5; CDR3 protein: CASTKQGSYIQYF; CDR3 DNA: TGTGCCAGCACAAAACAGGGTTCATACATTCAGTACTTC
J gene: TRBJ2-1; D gene: TRBD2; clone size: once; V gene: TRBV7-8; CDR3 protein: CAVSIGGGNEQFF; CDR3 DNA: TGTGCCGTTTCCATCGGGGGGGGTAATGAGCAGTTCTTC
J gene: TRBJ2-1; D gene: .; clone size: .; V gene: TRBV10-2; CDR3 protein: CASSDFFGEQFF; CDR3 DNA: TGCGCCAGCAGCGACTTTTTTGGCGAGCAGTTCTTC
J gene: TRBJ2-7; D gene: .; clone size: .; V gene: TRBV7-9; CDR3 protein: CASRTGGQVSYEQYF; CDR3 DNA: TGTGCCAGCAGGACGGGGGGACAGGTCTCCTACGAGCAGTACTTC
J gene: TRBJ1-2; D gene: .; clone size: .; V gene: TRBV24-1; CDR3 protein: CATSDYGGVDGYTF; CDR3 DNA: TGTGCCACCAGTGACTACGGTGGGGTAGATGGCTACACCTTC
J gene: TRBJ2-3; D gene: .; clone size: .; V gene: TRBV12-3/TRBV12-4; CDR3 protein: CASGGTDTQYF; CDR3 DNA: TGTGCCAGCGGGGGGACAGATACGCAGTATTTT
J gene: TRBJ2-7; D gene: TRBD1; clone size: .; V gene: TRBV7-8; CDR3 protein: CASREGRTGGSEQYF; CDR3 DNA: TGTGCCAGCAGAGAAGGTCGGACAGGGGGCTCTGAGCAGTACTTC
J gene: TRBJ2-2; D gene: .; clone size: .; V gene: TRBV30; CDR3 protein: CAWSVGHGELFF; CDR3 DNA: TGTGCCTGGAGTGTAGGACACGGGGAGCTGTTTTTT
J gene: TRBJ2-2; D gene: .; clone size: .; V gene: TRBV20-1; CDR3 protein: CSARGTVTGELFF; CDR3 DNA: TGCAGTGCTAGAGGAACAGTAACCGGGGAGCTGTTTTTT
J gene: TRBJ2-7; D gene: .; clone size: .; V gene: TRBV3-1; CDR3 protein: CASSQDIPRDEQYF; CDR3 DNA: TGTGCCAGCAGCCAAGACATCCCTAGGGACGAGCAGTACTTC
J gene: TRBJ1-2; D gene: .; clone size: .; V gene: TRBV4-1; CDR3 protein: CASSQDRQVLYGYTF; CDR3 DNA: TGCGCCAGCAGCCAAGATCGCCAGGTGCTCTATGGCTACACCTTC
J gene: TRBJ2-3; D gene: .; clone size: .; V gene: TRBV29-1; CDR3 protein: CSVEPYLAGGTDTQYF; CDR3 DNA: TGCAGCGTTGAACCATACCTAGCCGGGGGCACAGATACGCAGTATTTT
J gene: TRBJ2-5; D gene: .; clone size: .; V gene: TRBV30; CDR3 protein: CAWTLRETQYF; CDR3 DNA: TGTGCCTGGACCCTCAGGGAGACCCAGTACTTC
J gene: TRBJ1-3; D gene: .; clone size: .; V gene: TRBV5-1; CDR3 protein: CASSLDSAPGNTIYF; CDR3 DNA: TGCGCCAGCAGCTTGGACAGCGCACCTGGAAACACCATATATTTT
J gene: TRBJ2-4; D gene: TRBD1; clone size: .; V gene: TRBV5-1; CDR3 protein: CASSPGQGVGIQYF; CDR3 DNA: TGCGCCAGCAGCCCCGGACAGGGCGTGGGCATTCAGTACTTC
J gene: TRBJ2-3; D gene: .; clone size: .; V gene: TRBV4-1; CDR3 protein: CASSQDPRGAQQDTQYF; CDR3 DNA: TGCGCCAGCAGCCAAGATCCCCGAGGGGCGCAGCAAGATACGCAGTATTTT
J gene: TRBJ1-5; D gene: .; clone size: .; V gene: TRBV2; CDR3 protein: CASSGTPRGQIGQPQHF; CDR3 DNA: TGTGCCAGCAGTGGGACCCCCCGGGGACAAATCGGGCAGCCCCAGCATTTT
J gene: TRBJ1-1; D gene: .; clone size: .; V gene: TRBV12-3/TRBV12-4; CDR3 protein: CAAGRDTEAFF; CDR3 DNA: TGTGCCGCTGGCAGGGACACTGAAGCTTTCTTT
J gene: TRBJ1-1; D gene: .; clone size: .; V gene: TRBV29-1; CDR3 protein: CSVAGEGTEAFF; CDR3 DNA: TGCAGCGTTGCCGGAGAAGGGACTGAAGCTTTCTTT
J gene: TRBJ1-1; D gene: .; clone size: .; V gene: TRBV5-1; CDR3 protein: CASRYQNTEAFF; CDR3 DNA: TGCGCCAGCAGGTACCAGAACACTGAAGCTTTCTTT
J gene: TRBJ2-7; D gene: .; clone size: .; V gene: TRBV12-3/TRBV12-4; CDR3 protein: CASSPRTDTYEQYF; CDR3 DNA: TGTGCCAGCAGCCCCAGGACAGATACCTACGAGCAGTACTTC
J gene: TRBJ2-1; D gene: .; clone size: .; V gene: TRBV4-3; CDR3 protein: CASSQEDGSRAEQFF; CDR3 DNA: TGCGCCAGCAGCCAAGAGGACGGGAGTAGGGCTGAGCAGTTCTTC
J gene: TRBJ1-1; D gene: .; clone size: once; V gene: TRBV12-3/TRBV12-4; CDR3 protein: CASRRETEAFF; CDR3 DNA: TGTGCCAGCAGGAGGGAGACTGAAGCTTTCTTT
J gene: TRBJ2-1; D gene: .; clone size: .; V gene: TRBV20-1; CDR3 protein: CSAGGQNNEQFF; CDR3 DNA: TGCAGTGCTGGAGGACAGAACAATGAGCAGTTCTTC
J gene: TRBJ2-7; D gene: .; clone size: .; V gene: TRBV30; CDR3 protein: CAATGPGYEQYF; CDR3 DNA: TGTGCCGCTACCGGACCGGGCTACGAGCAGTACTTC
J gene: TRBJ2-3; D gene: TRBD2; clone size: .; V gene: TRBV20-1; CDR3 protein: CSASGGVDTQYF; CDR3 DNA: TGCAGTGCTAGCGGGGGGGTGGATACGCAGTATTTT
J gene: TRBJ1-1; D gene: .; clone size: .; V gene: TRBV30; CDR3 protein: CAWSVGRTNTEAFF; CDR3 DNA: TGTGCCTGGAGTGTTGGACGGACGAACACTGAAGCTTTCTTT
J gene: TRBJ1-1; D gene: .; clone size: .; V gene: TRBV3-1; CDR3 protein: CASWGGTEAFF; CDR3 DNA: TGTGCCAGCTGGGGCGGCACTGAAGCTTTCTTT
J gene: TRBJ1-2; D gene: .; clone size: .; V gene: TRBV13; CDR3 protein: CASSRQRGNGYTF; CDR3 DNA: TGTGCCAGCAGCCGACAAAGGGGCAATGGCTACACCTTC
J gene: TRBJ2-1; D gene: TRBD1; clone size: .; V gene: TRBV4-2; CDR3 protein: CASSPVIPGQGSNEQFF; CDR3 DNA: TGTGCCAGCAGCCCAGTGATCCCGGGACAGGGGAGCAATGAGCAGTTCTTC
J gene: TRBJ2-7; D gene: .; clone size: .; V gene: TRBV29-1; CDR3 protein: CSVEAVGGLYSYEQYF; CDR3 DNA: TGCAGCGTTGAGGCTGTGGGGGGCCTTTACTCCTACGAGCAGTACTTC
J gene: TRBJ2-3; D gene: .; clone size: .; V gene: TRBV11-3; CDR3 protein: CASSLYDTQYF; CDR3 DNA: TGTGCCAGCAGCTTGTACGATACGCAGTATTTT
J gene: TRBJ1-2; D gene: .; clone size: .; V gene: TRBV3-1; CDR3 protein: CASSQAAGANYGYTF; CDR3 DNA: TGTGCCAGCAGCCAAGCGGCGGGAGCTAACTATGGCTACACCTTC
J gene: TRBJ2-1; D gene: TRBD2; clone size: .; V gene: TRBV12-3/TRBV12-4; CDR3 protein: CASSLAASGDNEQFF; CDR3 DNA: TGTGCCAGCAGTTTAGCGGCTAGCGGAGACAATGAGCAGTTCTTC